Below, 14 T cell receptor beta chains from the same sample are listed, as sequenced in a study of shared clonotypes between healthy human individuals. Sequencing used immunoSEQ multiplex PCR; TCRdb keeps in-frame clones, though not all of them. Among approximately 1.4 million clones listed, about 98% were seen once. The sample comprised naive CD4+ T cells sorted from blood. Sample subset: CD45RA+ positively selected. These receptors were taken from a man aged 25-40 years in good health.

This chain connects TRBV7-9 to TRBJ2-7, with D tentatively TRBD2 (6 bases). CDR3 length: 14 residues. Trimming took 2 bases from V and 6 from J, leaving 14 bases between them. CDR1 and CDR2 (germline): SEHNR, FQNEAQ (reference sequence). CDR3 nucleotides: TGTGCCAGCAGCTTAAGCGGGCCCCTCGGCGAGCAGTACTTC. This gives the protein CASSLSGPLGEQYF. Filled out from reference TRBV7-9 and TRBJ2-7, the complete variable domain reads DTGVSQNPRHKITKRGQNVTFRCDPISEHNRLYWYRQTLGQGPEFLTYFQNEAQLEKSRLLSDRFSAERPKGSFSTLEIQRTEQGDSAMYLCASSLSGPLGEQYFGPGTRLTVT.

This CDR3 is CASSEWGLEYEQYF. In nucleotides, the CDR3 is TGTGCCAGCAGTGAATGGGGACTAGAGTACGAGCAGTACTTC. The chain couples TRBV25-1 to TRBJ2-7, with 8 bases matching TRBD2. The CDR3 is 14 residues long. The germline V gene has CDR1 MGHDK and CDR2 SYGVNS. The trim removed 1 base at V and 4 bases at J, leaving 3 bases unmatched.

This clone was observed once. The chain employs TRBV6-6 and TRBJ2-1; no definite D call. Per the germline V gene, CDR1 is MNHNY and CDR2 is SVGAGI (reference sequence). Between the trimmed V and J ends, which lost 0 bases and 6 bases, there was a span of 9 bases. There are 14 residues in the CDR3. The CDR3 DNA reads as TGTGCCAGCAGTTACTCGACGGTCGTCAATGAGCAGTTCTTC. Amino acids: CASSYSTVVNEQFF.

The chain couples TRBV7-3 to TRBJ2-7, with D uncertain. The CDR3 has 14 residues. Germline assignment: CDR1 SGHTA and CDR2 FQGTGA. V lost 2 bases, J lost 6 bases, and 14 bases lay in between. The CDR3 here is CASSLFGQTGEQYF. The CDR3 region has the DNA TGTGCCAGCAGCTTATTCGGCCAGACCGGCGAGCAGTACTTC.

The V call is TRBV5-1, the J call TRBJ2-5; perhaps TRBD2 as D (5 bases). CDR1 is SGHRS, CDR2 YFSETQ, per germline. The CDR3 consists of 14 residues. V was pared by 6 bases and J by 3 bases, with 15 bases between. CDR3 nucleotides: TGCGCCAGCACCCGGGGTGAGGTGGAAGAGACCCAGTACTTC. The encoded protein is CASTRGEVEETQYF. Using reference TRBV5-1 and TRBJ2-5 for the parts outside the CDR3, the full variable domain is KAGVTQTPRYLIKTRGQQVTLSCSPISGHRSVSWYQQTPGQGLQFLFEYFSETQRNKGNFPGRFSGRQFSNSRSEMNVSTLELGDSALYLCASTRGEVEETQYFGPGTRLLVL.

J is TRBJ2-1 and V is TRBV7-6, with unresolved D. CDR3 size: 13 residues. Trimming took 3 bases from V and 8 from J, leaving 11 bases between them. Germline V gene lookup returns CDR1 SGHVS and CDR2 FNYEAQ. This chain's CDR3 is CASSLVGSDEQFF. CDR3 sequence (DNA): TGTGCCAGCAGCTTGGTAGGGTCAGATGAGCAGTTCTTC.

The V call is TRBV9, the J call TRBJ2-5; 7 bases agree with TRBD2. The CDR3 sequence is 14 residues long. Germline CDR1 and CDR2: SGDLS and YYNGEE. Losses at the gene ends were 0 bases for V and 5 bases for J; bases not matched to a gene: 4. CDR3 bases: TGTGCCAGCAGCGTAGGGACTAGAAGGGAGACCCAGTACTTC. Translating gives CASSVGTRRETQYF.

The rearrangement links TRBV9 to TRBJ1-2; D is uncertain. From germline, CDR1 is SGDLS and CDR2 YYNGEE. The CDR3 is 13 amino acids. The V end was cut by 0 bases, the J end by 7 bases, with 10 bases between. In DNA, the CDR3 is TGTGCCAGCAGCGTAGTAGGGCCCAGTGGCTACACCTTC. Translation: CASSVVGPSGYTF.

The V call is TRBV5-6, the J call TRBJ2-1; 8 bases line up with TRBD2. The junction had 12 bases not matched to a gene; V was cut back by 7 bases and J by 9 bases. The CDR3 sequence is 14 residues long. Germline loops: CDR1 SGHDT, CDR2 YYEEEE. This chain's CDR3 is CASQGSGSGGEQFF. CDR3 coding DNA: TGTGCCAGCCAGGGGAGCGGGAGTGGAGGTGAGCAGTTCTTC.

As to this clone: The same CDR3 also results from other DNA sequences found in this sample. This chain uses TRBV18 with TRBJ2-7, with D perhaps matching TRBD1 (5 bases). Deletions cut 3 bases from V and 3 bases from J, with 9 bases between. Germline V gene data show CDR1 as KGHSH and CDR2 as LQKENI. The CDR3 runs 13 residues. DNA for the CDR3: TGTGCCAGCTCACCGACAGCTAGCTACGAGCAGTACTTC. This codes for CASSPTASYEQYF.

The genes are TRBV10-2 and TRBJ2-3, with 11 bases identical to TRBD2. V lost 7 bases and J lost 2; bases outside the gene matches: 11. The CDR3 extends over 17 amino acids. CDR1 is WSHSY and CDR2 is SAAADI in the germline V gene. For the CDR3, the DNA is TGCGCCAGCAAAGAAGGGACTAGCGGTTTCCTCACAGATACGCAGTATTTT. It specifies CASKEGTSGFLTDTQYF.

The rearrangement uses TRBV10-3 and TRBJ2-7; D unclear. The CDR3 contains 13 residues. The germline V and J ends were trimmed by 2 bases and 0 bases, with 5 bases remaining between them. Germline V CDR1 and CDR2: ENHRY, SYGVKD. For the CDR3, the DNA is TGTGCCATCAGTGAGGTTGACTCCTACGAGCAGTACTTC. Amino acid sequence: CAISEVDSYEQYF.

V gene TRBV28 combines with J gene TRBJ1-5; weak D call: TRBD1 (5 bases). The CDR3 is 16 amino acids. Trimming removed 2 bases from V and 0 bases from J, with 11 bases in between. Germline CDR1 reads MDHEN; CDR2 reads SYDVKM. CDR3 residues: CASSLGGLYSNQPQHF. As DNA, the CDR3 is TGTGCCAGCAGTTTAGGGGGACTCTATAGCAATCAGCCCCAGCATTTT.

This chain connects TRBV21-1 to TRBJ2-3. TRBV21-1 is labeled a pseudogene. The CDR3 covers 15 residues. The CDR3 spells CASKKRDRFTDTQYF. The CDR3 region has the DNA TGTGCCAGCAAAAAAAGGGACCGCTTCACAGATACGCAGTATTTT.